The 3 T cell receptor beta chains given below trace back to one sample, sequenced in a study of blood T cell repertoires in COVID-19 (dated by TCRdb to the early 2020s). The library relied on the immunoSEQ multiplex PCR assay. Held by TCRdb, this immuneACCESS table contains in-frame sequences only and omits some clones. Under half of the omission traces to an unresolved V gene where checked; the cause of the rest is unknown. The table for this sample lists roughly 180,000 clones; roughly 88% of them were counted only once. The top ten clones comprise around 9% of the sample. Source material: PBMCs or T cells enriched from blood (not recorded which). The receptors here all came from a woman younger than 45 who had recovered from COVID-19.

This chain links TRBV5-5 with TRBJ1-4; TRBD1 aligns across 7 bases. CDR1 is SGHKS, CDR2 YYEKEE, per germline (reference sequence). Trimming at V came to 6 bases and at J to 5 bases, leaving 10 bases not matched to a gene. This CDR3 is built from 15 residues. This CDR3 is CASKAPGQLNEKLFF. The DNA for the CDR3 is TGTGCCAGCAAAGCACCGGGACAGCTAAATGAAAAACTGTTTTTT.

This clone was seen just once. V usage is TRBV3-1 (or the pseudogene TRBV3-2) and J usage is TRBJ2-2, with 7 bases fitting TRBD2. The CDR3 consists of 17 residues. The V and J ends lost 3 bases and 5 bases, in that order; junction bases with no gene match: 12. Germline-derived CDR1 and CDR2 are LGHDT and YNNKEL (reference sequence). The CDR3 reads CASSHKSVGGRTGELFF. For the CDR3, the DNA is TGTGCCAGCAGCCACAAGAGCGTGGGAGGGCGGACCGGGGAGCTGTTTTTT.

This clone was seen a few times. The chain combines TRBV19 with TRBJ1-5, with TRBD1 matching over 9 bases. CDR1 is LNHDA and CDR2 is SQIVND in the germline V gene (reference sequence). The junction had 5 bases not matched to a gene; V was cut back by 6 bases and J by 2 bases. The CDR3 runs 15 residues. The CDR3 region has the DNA TGTGCCAGTAGATGGGACAGGGCGGGCAATCAGCCCCAGCATTTT. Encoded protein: CASRWDRAGNQPQHF.